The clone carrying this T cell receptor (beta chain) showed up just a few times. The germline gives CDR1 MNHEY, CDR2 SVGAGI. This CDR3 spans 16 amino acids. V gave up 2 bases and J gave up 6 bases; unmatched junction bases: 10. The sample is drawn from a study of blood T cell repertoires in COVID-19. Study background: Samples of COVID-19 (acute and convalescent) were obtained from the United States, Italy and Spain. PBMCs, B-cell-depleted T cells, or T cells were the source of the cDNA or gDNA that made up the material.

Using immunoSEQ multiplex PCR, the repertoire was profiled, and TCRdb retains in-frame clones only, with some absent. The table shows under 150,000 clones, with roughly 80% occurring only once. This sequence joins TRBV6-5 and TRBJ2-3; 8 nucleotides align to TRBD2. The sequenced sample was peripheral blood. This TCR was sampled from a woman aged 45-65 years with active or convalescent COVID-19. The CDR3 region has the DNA TGTGCCAGCAGTTACCCCTCGACGGGAGGGCAGGATACGCAGTATTTT. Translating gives CASSYPSTGGQDTQYF.